Following are 13 T cell receptor beta chains from one sample sequenced in a study of OX40 agonist ivuxolimab in advanced cancers. Libraries were prepared by immunoSEQ multiplex PCR; TCRdb keeps only in-frame clonotypes and omits some of them. The sample records 60,000 to 70,000 clones, 87% being singletons. Source: CD4+ or CD8+ T cells sorted from blood, taken in a trial of the OX40 agonist ivuxolimab. These receptor sequences come from an adult with an advanced solid tumor such as melanoma, head and neck, liver or kidney cancer.

V is TRBV7-2 and J is TRBJ1-2; no reliable D call. The CDR3 loop spans 14 amino acids. V was pared by 0 bases and J by 8 bases, with 13 bases between. Germline lookup yields CDR1 SGHTA and CDR2 FQGNSA. The CDR3 coding sequence is TGTGCCAGCAGCTTAGCGTCCCGCGGGAACGGCTACACCTTC. It encodes CASSLASRGNGYTF.

V and J are TRBV6-4 and TRBJ1-2; the D gene is possibly TRBD1 (6 bases). Germline V gene data show CDR1 as MRHNA and CDR2 as SNTAGT. The V gene lost 6 bases and the J gene lost 4 bases, with 18 bases spanning the gap. This CDR3 region has 15 residues. DNA for the CDR3: TGTGCCAGCAGCCCGGGGGGGCAGGCCTCCTATGGCTACACCTTC. This sequence encodes CASSPGGQASYGYTF.

The V call is TRBV5-4, the J call TRBJ2-1; 8 bases match TRBD2. The CDR3 is made up of 15 amino acids. J was trimmed by 6 bases and V by 5 bases; bases with no gene match: 10. Germline values: CDR1 SGHNT, CDR2 YYREEE (reference sequence). The CDR3 reads CASSPGGALVNEQFF. The DNA for the CDR3 is TGTGCCAGCAGTCCCGGGGGGGCCTTGGTCAATGAGCAGTTCTTC.

The chain employs TRBV2 and TRBJ1-3; 7 bases line up with TRBD1. V trimming: 5 bases; J trimming: 3 bases; junction bases outside the gene matches: 4. CDR3 length: 14 amino acids. Germline CDR1 SNHLY, CDR2 FYNNEI. The CDR3 spells CASSYRGSGNTIYF. The CDR3 DNA reads TGTGCCAGCAGTTACAGGGGAAGTGGAAACACCATATATTTT.

J is TRBJ2-7 and V is TRBV28, with TRBD2 matching 10 bases. The CDR3 contains 16 residues. V trimming: 6 bases; J trimming: 4 bases; junction bases outside the gene matches: 12. CDR1 and CDR2 (germline): MDHEN, SYDVKM. For the CDR3, the DNA is TGTGCCAGCAGCTCCCCTACTAGCGGGAAGTATTACGAGCAGTACTTC. Amino acids: CASSSPTSGKYYEQYF.

The CDR3 reads CASSYSFGGTEAFF. The DNA for the CDR3 is TGTGCCAGCAGTTACTCGTTTGGTGGCACTGAAGCTTTCTTT. The genes are TRBV6-5 and TRBJ1-1; D call uncertain. Germline V gives CDR1 MNHEY, CDR2 SVGAGI. Trimming shortened V by 0 bases and J by 4 bases, and 9 bases separated the two germline ends. There are 14 residues in the CDR3.

The chain links TRBV4-2 to TRBJ2-1; D might be TRBD2 (5 bases). Germline CDR1 LGHNA, CDR2 YNFKEQ. Trimming removed 4 bases from V and 10 bases from J, with 14 bases in between. This CDR3 has 13 residues. For the CDR3, the DNA is TGTGCCAGCAGCCGGGAGACCTCGTCGGAGCAGTTCTTC. This sequence encodes CASSRETSSEQFF.

This sequence joins TRBV5-1 and TRBJ2-2; D is unresolved. The length of the CDR3 is 16 residues. V lost 7 bases and J 3 bases, leaving 19 bases between the germline ends. Germline V CDR1 and CDR2: SGHRS, YFSETQ. The CDR3 bases are TGCGCCAGCGCCCTGCAGGAGCCCGCGTACACCGGGGAGCTGTTTTTT. Its translation is CASALQEPAYTGELFF.

The chain recombines TRBV5-1 with TRBJ1-1; D gene ambiguous. Trimming left V 0 bases short and J 0 bases short, with 9 bases between. CDR3 length: 15 residues. Per germline, CDR1 SGHRS and CDR2 YFSETQ. CDR3: CASSLGASLNTEAFF. In DNA form, the CDR3 reads TGCGCCAGCAGCTTGGGGGCCAGCCTGAACACTGAAGCTTTCTTT.

V and J are TRBV15 and TRBJ1-2; D is ambiguous. V lost 3 bases and J 8 bases, leaving 25 bases between the germline ends. The V gene's germline CDR1 is LNHNV and CDR2 YYDKDF (reference sequence). There are 17 residues in the CDR3. CDR3 loop: CATSRVVQELSSWGYTF. CDR3 sequence (DNA): TGTGCCACCAGCAGGGTGGTCCAGGAACTAAGCTCGTGGGGCTACACCTTC. Supplemented by reference TRBV15 and TRBJ1-2, the full variable domain reads DAMVIQNPRYQVTQFGKPVTLSCSQTLNHNVMYWYQQKSSQAPKLLFHYYDKDFNNEADTPDNFQSRRPNTSFCFLDIRSPGLGDTAMYLCATSRVVQELSSWGYTFGSGTRLTVV.

This clone was counted a single time. V is TRBV7-7 and J is TRBJ2-1; 10 bases are a match to TRBD2. CDR1 and CDR2 (germline): SSHAT, FNYEAQ (reference sequence). This CDR3 contains 16 residues. J lost 0 bases, V lost 4 bases, and 3 bases had no gene match. The CDR3 nucleotides read TGTGCCAGCAGCTCGATAGCGGGGGGCTCCTACAATGAGCAGTTCTTC. This encodes CASSSIAGGSYNEQFF.

The V gene is TRBV30, the J gene TRBJ1-1; D gene uncertain. Germline-derived CDR1 and CDR2 are GTSNPN and SVGIG (reference sequence). This CDR3 has 14 amino acids. Trimming pared 1 base from V and 1 base from J, leaving 10 bases between. Written as DNA, the CDR3 is TGTGCCTGGAGTGCTATCGACACGAACACTGAAGCTTTCTTT. Its translation: CAWSAIDTNTEAFF.

The chain couples TRBV4-1 to TRBJ2-1, with 14 positions matching TRBD2. CDR1 and CDR2 (germline): MGHRA, YSYEKL. The CDR3 has 16 residues. V shed 4 bases, J shed 7 bases, and the junction held 6 bases outside the gene matches. The CDR3 loop is CASSPVRTSGGNEQFF. Here the CDR3 DNA reads TGCGCCAGCAGCCCCGTGCGGACTAGCGGGGGGAATGAGCAGTTCTTC.